This T cell receptor (beta chain) was obtained from a study of T cell repertoires in cytomegalovirus infection. Study at large: CMV epitopes in the study were HLA-C-restricted (recently identified) and HLA-B-restricted (well studied). Public TCR beta signatures provided an indication of both CMV infection and a matching HLA type.

This clonotype was seen a few times. Its target is unknown. From the reads, TCRdb called clonotypes with MiXCR, one entry per CDR3 protein. The sample holds approximately 260,000 distinct CDR3 sequences, roughly 21% seen once. Germline-derived CDR1 and CDR2 are MNHEY and SMNVEV (reference sequence). Deletions cut 4 bases from V and 0 bases from J, with 13 bases between. The CDR3 extends over 17 amino acids. Points from the study as a whole: Clonotype analysis showed dominance of the ex vivo response by HLA-C-restricted CMV-specific TCR beta clonotypes.

The specimen comprised cultured PBMCs, sampled from culture after CMV antigen stimulation. This sequence was found in a human donor in good health (CMV status not recorded). Some clones in this sample may be carry-over from other donors' samples. The genes are TRBV27 and TRBJ1-6; D gene ambiguous. The CDR3 coding sequence is TGTGCCAGCAGTTCCCTCCAAACTAGCTCCTATAATTCACCCCTCCACTTT. Translating it yields CASSSLQTSSYNSPLHF.